The text below deals with one T cell receptor (beta chain). Its cognate antigen is unknown. The data derive from a study of identical twins. Findings and caveats of the study: In monozygotic twins, models underestimated the sharing of out-of-frame TCR alpha. With beta out-of-frame sequences, excess sharing by twins was weaker.

The V gene lost 4 bases and the J gene lost 9 bases, with 16 bases spanning the gap. The germline gives CDR1 LGHNA, CDR2 YNFKEQ. This CDR3 has 13 amino acids. TCRdb recomputed calls from the 5' RACE reads with MiXCR, one row per CDR3 protein. The profile shows about 240,000 distinct CDR3 sequences, roughly 7.5% of them singletons. This same sample was also taken into another study, of yellow fever vaccine responses in identical twins. That study reports: Among the twins, the vaccine T cell response reportedly seemed partly convergent and partly personalized.

The sample consisted of CD8+ T cells sorted from blood. The TCR comes from a woman younger than 30 in good health. The rearrangement joins TRBV4-2 to TRBJ2-7; D is undetermined. The CDR3 DNA reads as TGTGCCAGCAGCCCCGGCCTCTCCTGCTGGCAGTACTTC. Translated, it gives CASSPGLSCWQYF.